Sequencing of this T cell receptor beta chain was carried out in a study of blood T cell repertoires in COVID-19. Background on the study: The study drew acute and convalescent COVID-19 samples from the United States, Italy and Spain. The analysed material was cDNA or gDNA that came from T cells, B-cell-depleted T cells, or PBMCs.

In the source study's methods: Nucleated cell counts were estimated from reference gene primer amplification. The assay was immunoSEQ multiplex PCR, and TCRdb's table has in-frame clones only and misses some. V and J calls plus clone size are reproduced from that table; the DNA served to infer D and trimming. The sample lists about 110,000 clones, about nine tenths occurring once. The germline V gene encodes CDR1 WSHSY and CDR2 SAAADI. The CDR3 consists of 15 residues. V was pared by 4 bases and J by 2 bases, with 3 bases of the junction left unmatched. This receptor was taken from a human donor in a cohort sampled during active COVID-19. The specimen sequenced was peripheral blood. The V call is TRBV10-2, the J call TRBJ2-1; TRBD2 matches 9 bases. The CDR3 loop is CASSVAGDTYNEQFF. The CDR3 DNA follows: TGCGCCAGCAGTGTAGCGGGGGACACCTACAATGAGCAGTTCTTC.